This TCR beta chain was recovered during a study of OX40 agonist ivuxolimab in advanced cancers. With respect to the entire study: Ivuxolimab was a fully human IgG2 agonistic monoclonal antibody targeting the costimulatory receptor OX40 (CD134). Of the approximately 50 dose-escalation patients, hepatocellular carcinoma was present in 19, melanoma in roughly 15, renal cell carcinoma in 9 and head and neck cancer in 9. Intravenous ivuxolimab was administered to patients every 2 weeks at six dose levels: 0.01, 0.1, 0.3, 1.5, 3 and 10 mg/kg. Patients were allowed to have had prior anti-PD-1, anti-PD-L1 or anti-CTLA-4 therapy, and more than 35% of the dose-escalation patients had been treated with checkpoint inhibitors. Partial responses occurred in three dose-escalation patients, of whom one had hepatocellular carcinoma and two had cutaneous melanoma. In the dose-escalation cohort, more than 75% of patients were male, and the mean age was approximately 60 years, with a range of roughly 23 to 85. The paper describes the monotherapy dose-escalation part (N of about 47 patients) of the phase I trial of ivuxolimab. The purpose of peripheral TCRbeta sequencing was to test whether ivuxolimab changed TCR sequence diversity and led to clonal T-cell expansion. The paper as a whole reports these results and caveats: Low levels of normalized T-cell clonal expansion were also seen in some patients who did not respond. After ivuxolimab, expanded clones were on average more numerous among CD8+ T cells than among CD4+ T cells. In partial responders in the 0.1-3.0 mg/kg groups, normalized peripheral clonal expansion was found to be among the lowest, especially among CD8+ T cells. Clonal expansion of both CD4+ and CD8+ blood T cells was observed from baseline to week 6 at doses 0.1 to 3.0 mg/kg. The antigen specificity of the clonally expanded peripheral T cells was not determined.

Patients with a history of autoimmune disease or receiving systemic immunosuppression were excluded from the trial. Peripheral blood for TCR sequencing was collected from all dose cohorts at baseline, on cycle 4 day 1, and on cycle 7 day 1. The samples were drawn from a first-in-human, open-label, multicenter phase I dose-escalation trial of ivuxolimab. The trial enrolled adults with locally advanced or metastatic head and neck squamous cell, hepatocellular, melanoma or renal cell carcinoma. CD4+ and CD8+ T cells were sorted separately from peripheral blood before TCR sequencing. Including cysteine and phenylalanine, the CDR3 has 15 amino acids. Only the CDR3 portion is preserved as DNA: 45 bases, with reading frame beginning at the first base. In the germline V gene, CDR1 corresponds to KGHSH and CDR2 to LQKENI. V gives up 4 bases and J gives up 2 bases, and the segment between their germline ends measures 12 bases.

As to this clone: Its antigen remains unidentified. The sample holds no much larger clone one base away, and base qualities are not on file.

To sequence the TCRbeta CDR3 region, genomic DNA was isolated from the sorted cells. The immunoSEQ Assay was used to sequence the TCRbeta CDR3 regions. TCRdb obtained this table from immuneACCESS and retained in-frame rearrangements with V and J assigned. These tables miss some clones; where compared with another copy, unresolved V genes account for less than half of the shortfall, and the remainder is unexplained. Within this sample are tens of thousands of clones, with approximately 90% of them counted one time only. The ten largest make up under 0.65% of the sample. Rearrangement joined TRBV18 to TRBJ1-5; the D region possibly corresponds to TRBD1 (6 bases align). This sequence originates from an adult with an advanced solid tumor such as melanoma, head and neck, liver or kidney cancer. The sequencing used CD4+ or CD8+ T cells sorted from blood, collected in a trial of the OX40 agonist ivuxolimab. The DNA sequence is as follows: TGTGCCAGCTCACAGGGGGGAGATGGCAATCAGCCCCAGCATTTT. It specifies CASSQGGDGNQPQHF.